Listed here are 18 T cell receptor beta chains from one sample, sequenced in a study of Graves' ophthalmopathy and Graves' hyperthyroidism. From RNA, the CDR3 regions of TCR beta chains were amplified and sequenced. Second-round multiplex PCR came after first-round RT-PCR with HTBI primers. From the multiplex PCR reads, TCRdb called clonotypes with MiXCR, one entry per CDR3 protein. The sample yields over a million distinct CDR3 sequences, 36% seen once. The sample comprised peripheral blood or thyroid tissue (not recorded which). Every receptor here comes from an adult man with Graves' hyperthyroidism.

This clonotype has at least ten counts. The rearrangement uses TRBV4-1 and TRBJ1-3; D is undetermined. CDR1 MGHRA and CDR2 YSYEKL come from the germline V gene. This CDR3 comprises 15 residues. Trimming pared 0 bases from V and 5 bases from J, leaving 11 bases between. Written as DNA, the CDR3 is TGCGCCAGCAGCCAAGATACGAGGTGGCGAAACACCATATATTTT. It encodes CASSQDTRWRNTIYF.

V is TRBV11-1 and J is TRBJ2-5, with D perhaps given as TRBD1 or TRBD2 (5 bases each). There are 14 residues in the CDR3. Germline V gene lookup returns CDR1 SGHAT and CDR2 FQDESV (reference sequence). V lost 1 base and J lost 10, with 16 bases in between. The DNA of the CDR3 is TGTGCCAGCAGCTTAGTGGGGACCGATGGTATCCAGTACTTC. This sequence encodes CASSLVGTDGIQYF.

CDR3 nucleotides: TGTGCCATCAGTATCCAGGGACTAGATAGCAATCAGCCCCAGCATTTT. It translates to CAISIQGLDSNQPQHF. V usage is TRBV10-3 and J usage is TRBJ1-5, with a weak D call TRBD1 (5 bases). V shed 5 bases and J shed 0 bases, with 14 bases lying between them. Germline assignment: CDR1 ENHRY and CDR2 SYGVKD. CDR3 length: 16 residues.

The chain is built from TRBV10-3 and TRBJ2-7, with D possibly matching TRBD1 (6 bases). This CDR3 has 15 residues. V shed 10 bases and J shed 7 bases, with 26 bases lying between them. The germline CDR1 and CDR2 sequences are ENHRY and SYGVKD. The CDR3 region is CATEKTGIGSGEQYF. The DNA for the CDR3 is TGTGCCACGGAAAAAACAGGGATTGGTTCGGGGGAGCAGTACTTC.

About this clonotype: A much larger clone differs from this one at a single base, so this may be a read error. The chain is built from TRBV3-1 and TRBJ1-1; possibly TRBD1 for D (6 bases). The CDR3 length is 14 residues. Germline assignment: CDR1 LGHDT and CDR2 YNNKEL (reference sequence). Trimming removed 3 bases at V and 1 base at J, with 9 bases between. CDR3 coding DNA: TGTGCCAGCAGCCACCACAGGGCGAACACTGAAGCTTTCTTT. This gives the protein CASSHHRANTEAFF. Using reference TRBV3-1 and TRBJ1-1 for the parts outside the CDR3, the full variable domain is DTAVSQTPKYLVTQMGNDKSIKCEQNLGHDTMYWYKQDSKKFLKIMFSYNNKELIINETVPNRFSPKSPDKAHLNLHINSLELGDSAVYFCASSHHRANTEAFFGQGTRLTVV.

About this clonotype: This may arise from a read error, as a much more abundant clone is one base away. The chain has TRBV7-9 and TRBJ2-7, with D possibly matching TRBD1 (5 bases). CDR3 length: 15 amino acids. V was pared by 4 bases and J by 9 bases, with 22 bases between. CDR1 is SEHNR, CDR2 FQNEAQ, per germline (reference sequence). Here the CDR3 reads CASSSVQGLQVVQYF. The CDR3 nucleotides read TGTGCCAGCAGCTCCGTCCAGGGCCTCCAGGTCGTGCAGTACTTC.

V gene TRBV7-6 combines with J gene TRBJ2-7; 12 nucleotides agree with TRBD2. This CDR3 comprises 14 residues. CDR1 and CDR2 (germline): SGHVS, FNYEAQ. The V gene end was trimmed by 8 bases and the J gene end by 4 bases; junction bases not matched to a gene: 6. DNA of the CDR3: TGTGCCAGCTGCTCTAGCGGGAGGGAATACGAGCAGTACTTC. It specifies CASCSSGREYEQYF.

This clonotype showed up just a few times. The rearrangement links TRBV7-9 to TRBJ2-7, with D perhaps matching TRBD1 (6 bases). The CDR3 runs 17 residues. Trimming removed 6 bases at V and 0 bases at J, with 21 bases between. The germline V gene has CDR1 SEHNR and CDR2 FQNEAQ (reference sequence). The CDR3 sequence is CASSADRTRSSSYEQYF. The DNA for the CDR3 is TGTGCCAGCAGTGCCGACAGGACCCGTTCCTCCTCCTACGAGCAGTACTTC.

The rearrangement uses TRBV19 and TRBJ2-7; 11 bases align to TRBD1. The junction had 9 bases not matched to a gene; V was cut back by 7 bases and J by 7 bases. Germline loops: CDR1 LNHDA, CDR2 SQIVND (reference sequence). The CDR3 totals 14 residues. The chain's CDR3 is CASTTPGTGGEQYF. The CDR3 coding sequence is TGTGCCAGTACCACTCCCGGGACAGGGGGAGAGCAGTACTTC.

This clonotype was observed at least ten times. J is TRBJ2-5 and V is TRBV20-1; TRBD2 aligns across 11 bases. The germline CDR1 and CDR2 sequences are DFQATT and SNEGSKA (reference sequence). V gave up 3 bases and J gave up 5 bases; unmatched junction bases: 5. The CDR3 sequence is 14 residues long. CDR3 residues: CSASQIAGGETQYF. The CDR3 DNA reads TGCAGTGCTAGTCAGATAGCGGGGGGGGAGACCCAGTACTTC.

The rearrangement uses TRBV11-2 and TRBJ1-6; D remains ambiguous. The length of the CDR3 is 16 residues. Trimming left V 5 bases short and J 7 bases short, with 18 bases between. Germline V gene lookup returns CDR1 SGHAT and CDR2 FQNNGV. CDR3 loop: CASSDRGHRANSPLHF. CDR3 coding DNA: TGTGCCAGCAGCGACCGAGGGCATCGGGCCAATTCACCCCTCCACTTT.

This clonotype was detected only a few times. The chain employs TRBV20-1 and TRBJ2-7; D gene uncertain. The germline V gene encodes CDR1 DFQATT and CDR2 SNEGSKA (reference sequence). CDR3 length equals 12 residues. Trimming removed 1 base from V and 6 bases from J, with 10 bases in between. The DNA for the CDR3 is TGCAGTGCTAGAGTGGGCTCTCGCGAGCAGTACTTC. It is translated as CSARVGSREQYF.

This clonotype has only a few counts. The chain carries TRBV29-1 and TRBJ2-3; 9 nucleotides line up with TRBD1. Trimming at V came to 5 bases and at J to 2 bases, leaving 8 bases not matched to a gene. Germline CDR1 is SQVTM and CDR2 is ANQGSEA. This CDR3 has 15 residues. For the CDR3, the DNA is TGCAGCGTTCGCCCGGGACAGGGATTCACAGATACGCAGTATTTT. It is translated as CSVRPGQGFTDTQYF.

The chain recombines TRBV15 with TRBJ2-5; a weak D match, TRBD2 (6 bases). Trimming removed 6 bases from V and 9 bases from J, with 17 bases in between. This CDR3 contains 13 residues. CDR1 LNHNV and CDR2 YYDKDF come from the germline V gene (reference sequence). The CDR3 DNA is TGTGCCACCAGGGGGGGTGGGAATCAGCCCCAGTACTTC. It codes for CATRGGGNQPQYF.

This clonotype was found a few times. V and J are TRBV29-1 and TRBJ1-2; tentative D call: TRBD1 (5 bases). This CDR3 spans 12 amino acids. The germline gives CDR1 SQVTM, CDR2 ANQGSEA. V shed 7 bases and J shed 2 bases, with 11 bases lying between them. The CDR3 here is CSALGGNYGYTF. The DNA of the CDR3 is TGCAGCGCCCTCGGGGGGAACTATGGCTACACCTTC.

The chain employs TRBV29-1 and TRBJ2-7; 9 bases match TRBD1. This CDR3 comprises 13 residues. The trim removed 1 base at V and 5 bases at J, leaving 3 bases unmatched. Per the germline V gene, CDR1 is SQVTM and CDR2 is ANQGSEA. The CDR3 reads CSVEGTGVNEQYF. The CDR3 DNA follows: TGCAGCGTTGAAGGGACAGGGGTGAACGAGCAGTACTTC.

Notes on this clonotype: This may arise from a read error, as a much more abundant clone is one base away. This rearrangement joins TRBV7-2 to TRBJ1-3; possibly TRBD1 for D (6 bases). CDR1 and CDR2 from the germline V gene are SGHTA and FQGNSA. The V and J ends lost 5 bases and 4 bases respectively, with 9 bases between them. The CDR3 is 13 residues long. Here the CDR3 DNA reads TGTGCCAGCAGCACAGGACAGGGAAACACCATATATTTT. This codes for CASSTGQGNTIYF.

This clonotype showed up just once. The V gene is TRBV4-1, the J gene TRBJ1-1; D is ambiguous. CDR1 and CDR2 (germline): MGHRA, YSYEKL. V was pared by 1 base and J by 2 bases, with 14 bases between. The CDR3 is made up of 16 amino acids. CDR3 region: CASSQVPPGKNTEAFF. CDR3 nucleotide sequence: TGCGCCAGCAGCCAAGTCCCCCCAGGAAAAAACACTGAAGCTTTCTTT.